The T cell receptor beta chain under discussion was sequenced for a study of T cell responses to AZD1222 COVID-19 vaccine. As concerns this clone: The antigen is unknown.

Study results and caveats: Sampled repertoires all dated from after the peak T cell response. CD4 TCRs associated with vaccination spanned spike, dominating at 160-218 and 743-854. Donors were largely white British and mainly female; clonal diversity was possibly underestimated. Spike-specific TCR breadth and depth grew following two AZD1222 doses.

Only in-frame clones appear in the TCRdb table, and some are missing; sequencing was by immunoSEQ multiplex PCR. Of about 200,000 clones in the sample, about 93% are singletons; the top ten hold about 1%. V was cut by 1 base and J by 7 bases, with 20 bases left in between. In germline, CDR1 is LGHDT, CDR2 YNNKEL (reference sequence). CDR3 size: 17 residues. This TCR was recovered from an adult who received the AZD1222 COVID-19 vaccine. J is TRBJ1-5 and V is TRBV3-1 (or the pseudogene TRBV3-2); D unclear. Sample: peripheral blood, taken 28 days after the second AZD1222 dose. The CDR3: CASSQGNQGHHPQPQHF. The CDR3 DNA reads as TGTGCCAGCAGCCAAGGAAATCAAGGTCATCACCCCCAGCCCCAGCATTTT.